The clone carrying this T cell receptor beta chain was seen a handful of times. Its antigen is unknown. The data were produced by immunoSEQ multiplex PCR, yet TCRdb's version contains in-frame clones alone and is incomplete. The sample has tens of thousands of clones, almost 90% seen once. These data originate in a study of PD-1 blockade in classical Hodgkin lymphoma. Study as a whole: The study gave patients nivolumab 3 mg/kg intravenously every 2 weeks.

Points from the study as a whole: A significant rise in TCR diversity by C4D1 was seen for CD4+ but not CD8+ cells. There remain no defined causes for the repertoire differences, which possibly reflect disease activity or prior therapy.

Each of the patients experienced relapse following autologous stem cell transplantation, and their brentuximab vedotin exposure differed. Best responses fell into complete response, partial response or progressive disease. The CDR3 sequence is 13 residues long. V was trimmed by 7 bases and J by 8 bases, leaving 17 bases between them. Germline lookup yields CDR1 MNHEY and CDR2 SMNVEV (reference sequence). Sequencing used peripheral blood mononuclear cells (PBMCs), obtained at baseline. The sequence derives from a human donor with classical Hodgkin lymphoma. The chain is built from TRBV27 and TRBJ1-2, with no clear D. For the CDR3, the DNA is TGTGCCAGCACTCTCCGGCGGGTTCGGGGCTACACCTTC. Residues: CASTLRRVRGYTF.